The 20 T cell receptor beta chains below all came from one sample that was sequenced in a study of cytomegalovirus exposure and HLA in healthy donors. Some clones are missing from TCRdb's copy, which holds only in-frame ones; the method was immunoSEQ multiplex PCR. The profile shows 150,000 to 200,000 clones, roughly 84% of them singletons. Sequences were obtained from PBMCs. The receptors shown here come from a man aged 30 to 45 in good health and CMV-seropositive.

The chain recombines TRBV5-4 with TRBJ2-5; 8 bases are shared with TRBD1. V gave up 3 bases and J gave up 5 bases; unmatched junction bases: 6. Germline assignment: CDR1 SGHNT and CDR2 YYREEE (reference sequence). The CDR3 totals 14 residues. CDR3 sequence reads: CASSSDRVEETQYF. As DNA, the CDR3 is TGTGCCAGCAGCTCGGACAGGGTCGAGGAGACCCAGTACTTC. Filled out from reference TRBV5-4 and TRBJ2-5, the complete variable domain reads ETGVTQSPTHLIKTRGQQVTLRCSSQSGHNTVSWYQQALGQGPQFIFQYYREEENGRGNFPPRFSGLQFPNYSSELNVNALELDDSALYLCASSSDRVEETQYFGPGTRLLVL.

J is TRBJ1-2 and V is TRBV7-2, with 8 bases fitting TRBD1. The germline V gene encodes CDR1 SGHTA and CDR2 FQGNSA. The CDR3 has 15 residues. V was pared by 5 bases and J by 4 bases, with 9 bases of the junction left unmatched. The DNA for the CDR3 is TGTGCCAGCAGCATTGGACAGGGAGTATTCTATGGCTACACCTTC. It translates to CASSIGQGVFYGYTF.

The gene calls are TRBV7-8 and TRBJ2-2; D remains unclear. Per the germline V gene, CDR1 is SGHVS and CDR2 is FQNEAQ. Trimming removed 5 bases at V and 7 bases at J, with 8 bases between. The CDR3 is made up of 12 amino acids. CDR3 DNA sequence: TGTGCCAGCAGCCTCCTGAGCGGGGAGCTGTTTTTT. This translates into CASSLLSGELFF.

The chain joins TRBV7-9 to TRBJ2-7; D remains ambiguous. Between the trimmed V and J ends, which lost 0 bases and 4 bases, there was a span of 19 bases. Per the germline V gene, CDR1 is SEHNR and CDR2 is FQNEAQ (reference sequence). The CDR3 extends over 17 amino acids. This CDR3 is CASSLAFLPSEIYEQYF. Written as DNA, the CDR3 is TGTGCCAGCAGCTTAGCTTTTCTGCCCAGCGAGATATACGAGCAGTACTTC.

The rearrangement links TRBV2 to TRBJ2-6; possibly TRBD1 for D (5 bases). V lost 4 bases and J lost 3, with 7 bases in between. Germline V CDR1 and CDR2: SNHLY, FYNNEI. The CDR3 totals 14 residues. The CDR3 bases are TGTGCCAGCAGTGCCAGGGTTGGGGCCAACGTCCTGACTTTC. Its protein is CASSARVGANVLTF.

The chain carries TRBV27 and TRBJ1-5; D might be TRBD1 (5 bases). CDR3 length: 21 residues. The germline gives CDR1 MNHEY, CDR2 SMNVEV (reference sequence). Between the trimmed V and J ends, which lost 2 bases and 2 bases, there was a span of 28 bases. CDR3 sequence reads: CASSLNPNSGPREGGNQPQHF. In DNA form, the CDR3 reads TGTGCCAGCAGTTTAAACCCCAATTCCGGGCCCCGAGAAGGGGGCAATCAGCCCCAGCATTTT.

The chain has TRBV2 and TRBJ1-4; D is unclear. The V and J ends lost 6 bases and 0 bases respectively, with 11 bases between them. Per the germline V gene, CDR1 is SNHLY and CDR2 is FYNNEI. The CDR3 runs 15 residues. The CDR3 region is CASRERATTNEKLFF. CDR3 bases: TGTGCCAGCAGGGAGAGGGCAACAACTAATGAAAAACTGTTTTTT. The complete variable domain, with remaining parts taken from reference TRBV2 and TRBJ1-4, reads EPEVTQTPSHQVTQMGQEVILRCVPISNHLYFYWYRQILGQKVEFLVSFYNNEISEKSEIFDDQFSVERPDGSNFTLKIRSTKLEDSAMYFCASRERATTNEKLFFGSGTQLSVL.

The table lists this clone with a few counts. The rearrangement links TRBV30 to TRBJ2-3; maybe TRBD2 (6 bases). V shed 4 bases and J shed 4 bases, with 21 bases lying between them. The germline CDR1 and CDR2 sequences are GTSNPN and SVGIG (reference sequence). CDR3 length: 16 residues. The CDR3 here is CAWTLVSGDPADTQYF. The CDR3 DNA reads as TGTGCCTGGACCCTCGTATCGGGGGACCCCGCAGATACGCAGTATTTT.

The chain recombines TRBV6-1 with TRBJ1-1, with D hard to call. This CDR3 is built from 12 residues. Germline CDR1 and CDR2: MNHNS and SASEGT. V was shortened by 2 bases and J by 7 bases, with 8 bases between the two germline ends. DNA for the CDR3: TGTGCCAGCAGTGAACTGTTTTATGAAGCTTTCTTT. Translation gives CASSELFYEAFF.

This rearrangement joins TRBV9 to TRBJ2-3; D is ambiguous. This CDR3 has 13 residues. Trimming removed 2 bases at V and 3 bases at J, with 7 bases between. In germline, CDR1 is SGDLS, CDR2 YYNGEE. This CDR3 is CASSVIRTDTQYF. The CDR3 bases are TGTGCCAGCAGCGTCATCCGGACAGATACGCAGTATTTT.

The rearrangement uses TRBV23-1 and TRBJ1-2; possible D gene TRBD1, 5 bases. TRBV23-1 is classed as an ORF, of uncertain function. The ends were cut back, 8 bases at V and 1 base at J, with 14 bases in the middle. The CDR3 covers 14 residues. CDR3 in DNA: TGCGCCAGCCCTCGGGGGAGAGATAACTATGGCTACACCTTC. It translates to CASPRGRDNYGYTF.

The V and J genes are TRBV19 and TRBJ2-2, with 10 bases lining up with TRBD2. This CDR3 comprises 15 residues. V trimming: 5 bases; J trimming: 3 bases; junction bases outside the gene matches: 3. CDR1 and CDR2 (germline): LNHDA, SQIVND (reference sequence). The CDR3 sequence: CASSPSGRDTGELFF. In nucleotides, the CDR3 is TGTGCCAGTAGTCCTAGCGGGAGAGACACCGGGGAGCTGTTTTTT.

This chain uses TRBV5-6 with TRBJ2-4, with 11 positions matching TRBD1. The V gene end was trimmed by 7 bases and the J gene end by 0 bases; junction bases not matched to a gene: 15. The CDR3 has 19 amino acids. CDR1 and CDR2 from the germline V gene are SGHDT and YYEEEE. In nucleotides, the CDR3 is TGTGCCAGCCAGGACAGGGGGCCAATAGACCAACTAGCCAAAAACATTCAGTACTTC. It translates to CASQDRGPIDQLAKNIQYF.

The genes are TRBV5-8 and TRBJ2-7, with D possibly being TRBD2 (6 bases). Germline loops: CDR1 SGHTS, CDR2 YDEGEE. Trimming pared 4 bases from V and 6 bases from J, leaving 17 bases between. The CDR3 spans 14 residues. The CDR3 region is CASSPGPGRIEQYF. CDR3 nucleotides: TGTGCCAGCAGCCCGGGACCGGGGAGGATCGAGCAGTACTTC.

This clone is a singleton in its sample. The CDR3 region is CASSSDAEGSRGQPQHF. Written as DNA, the CDR3 is TGTGCCAGCAGCTCAGACGCGGAGGGCAGCCGAGGTCAGCCCCAGCATTTT. This chain connects TRBV11-2 to TRBJ1-5; no definite D call. V lost 4 bases to trimming and J lost 6 bases, with 22 bases between them. The V gene's germline CDR1 is SGHAT and CDR2 FQNNGV. This CDR3 contains 17 residues.

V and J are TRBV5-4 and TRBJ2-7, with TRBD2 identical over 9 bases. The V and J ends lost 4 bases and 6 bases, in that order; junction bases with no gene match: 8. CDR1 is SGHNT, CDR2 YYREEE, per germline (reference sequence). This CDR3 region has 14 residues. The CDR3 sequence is CASSISGGRGEQYF. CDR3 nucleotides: TGTGCCAGCAGCATTAGCGGGGGTCGGGGCGAGCAGTACTTC.

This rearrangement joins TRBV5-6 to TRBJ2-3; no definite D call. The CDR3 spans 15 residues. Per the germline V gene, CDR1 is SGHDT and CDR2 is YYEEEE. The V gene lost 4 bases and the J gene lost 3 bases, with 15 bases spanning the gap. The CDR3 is CASSPPSRLTDTQYF. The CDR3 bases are TGTGCCAGCAGCCCCCCGTCCAGGTTAACAGATACGCAGTATTTT.

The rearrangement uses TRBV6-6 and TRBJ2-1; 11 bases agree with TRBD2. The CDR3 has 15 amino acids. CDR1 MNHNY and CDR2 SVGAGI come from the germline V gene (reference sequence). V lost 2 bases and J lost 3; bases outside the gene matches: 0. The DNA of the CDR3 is TGTGCCAGCAGTTACACTAGCGGGAGCTACAATGAGCAGTTCTTC. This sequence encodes CASSYTSGSYNEQFF.

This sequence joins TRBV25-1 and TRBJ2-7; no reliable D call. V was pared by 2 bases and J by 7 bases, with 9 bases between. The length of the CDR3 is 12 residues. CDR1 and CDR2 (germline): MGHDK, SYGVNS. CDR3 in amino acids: CASSETGLEQYF. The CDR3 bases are TGTGCCAGCAGTGAAACGGGTCTGGAGCAGTACTTC.

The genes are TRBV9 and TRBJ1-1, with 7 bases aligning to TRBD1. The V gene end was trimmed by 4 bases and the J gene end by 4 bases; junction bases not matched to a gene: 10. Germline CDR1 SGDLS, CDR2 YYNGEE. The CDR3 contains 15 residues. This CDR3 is CASSSMSAGGTEAFF. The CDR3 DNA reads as TGTGCCAGCAGCTCCATGTCGGCAGGGGGCACTGAAGCTTTCTTT.